This T cell receptor (beta chain) was sequenced for a study of T-cell reconstitution after alpha-beta-depleted transplantation in children. Germline CDR1 is SGHRS and CDR2 is YFSETQ. J gave up 0 bases and V 3 bases, and 2 bases lay outside the gene matches. The CDR3 is 15 amino acids. This clonotype has ten or more counts. For TCRbeta, the library was prepared with unique molecular identifiers. TCRdb redid the calling of the PCR reads with MiXCR, one entry per CDR3 protein. Among 90,000 to 130,000 distinct CDR3 sequences listed, 9% to 12% were seen once. The source of this sequence is a human donor who donated a stem cell graft to a child with acute lymphoblastic leukemia. The chain employs TRBV5-1 and TRBJ1-2; 10 bases are a match to TRBD1. The source was PBMCs from the stem cell graft donor, collected from the stem cell graft. CDR3 sequence reads: CASSWTGGTNYGYTF. The CDR3 DNA follows: TGCGCCAGCAGCTGGACAGGGGGGACTAACTATGGCTACACCTTC.